The 25 T cell receptor beta chains below were found in one sample sequenced in a study of blood T cells in healthy people across ages. A sample-barcoded 5' primer and a J-beta primer mix were used in a second PCR of about 7 to 12 cycles. TCRdb re-derived calls from the 5' RACE reads in MiXCR, one entry per CDR3 protein. Here the sample spans 800,000 to 950,000 distinct CDR3 sequences, about 37% being singletons. Specimen: blood. The source is a man between 18 and 29 years old in good health.

This clonotype was detected a few times. The V gene is TRBV20-1, the J gene TRBJ2-1; 7 bases fit TRBD1. The V gene's germline CDR1 is DFQATT and CDR2 SNEGSKA (reference sequence). The CDR3 contains 16 residues. The V and J ends lost 5 bases and 8 bases, in that order; junction bases with no gene match: 18. In nucleotides, the CDR3 is TGCAGTGCTGGGCCCAGGGGGAAAATCCAGGGGCATGAGCAGTTCTTC. Translated: CSAGPRGKIQGHEQFF.

V is TRBV29-1 and J is TRBJ1-2; the D is unclear. V was cut by 7 bases and J by 8 bases, with 17 bases left in between. In germline, CDR1 is SQVTM, CDR2 ANQGSEA. The CDR3 covers 12 residues. The chain's CDR3 is CSGRSGEAGYTF. In DNA, the CDR3 is TGCAGCGGAAGGTCTGGCGAAGCGGGCTACACCTTC.

The V gene is TRBV7-2, the J gene TRBJ1-5, with 9 bases matching TRBD1. Trimming removed 4 bases from V and 9 bases from J; junction bases left unmatched: 10. CDR3 length: 15 residues. Germline V CDR1 and CDR2: SGHTA, FQGNSA. The CDR3 nucleotides are TGTGCCAGCAGCTCCGGACAGGGGCCTGGTGGGCCCCAGCATTTT. Translating gives CASSSGQGPGGPQHF. Drawing the rest from reference TRBV7-2 and TRBJ1-5, the complete variable domain is GAGVSQSPSNKVTEKGKDVELRCDPISGHTALYWYRQSLGQGLEFLIYFQGNSAPDKSGLPSDRFSAERTGGSVSTLTIQRTQQEDSAVYLCASSSGQGPGGPQHFGDGTRLSIL.

This sequence joins TRBV4-1 and TRBJ1-2, with a tentative D call TRBD1 (5 bases). V lost 4 bases to trimming and J lost 4 bases, with 13 bases between them. The CDR3 extends over 14 amino acids. CDR1 is MGHRA, CDR2 YSYEKL, per germline. The CDR3 DNA sequence: TGCGCCAGCAGCCGAGGTGGGGGAATCTATGGCTACACCTTC. This gives the protein CASSRGGGIYGYTF.

The chain joins TRBV12-3 or TRBV12-4 to TRBJ1-2; no clear D. Trimming left V 3 bases short and J 4 bases short, with 12 bases between. The CDR3 covers 14 residues. The CDR3 DNA reads TGTGCCAGCAGTTTTTCCTCCTCCGGCTATGGCTACACCTTC. Amino acid sequence: CASSFSSSGYGYTF.

In its sample, this clonotype was seen a few times. The chain uses TRBV7-9 and TRBJ2-7; D is perhaps TRBD2 (6 bases). The CDR3 loop spans 12 amino acids. Looked up from germline, CDR1 is SEHNR and CDR2 is FQNEAQ (reference sequence). Trimming stripped 5 bases from V and 5 bases from J, with 10 bases between. CDR3 DNA sequence: TGTGCCAGCAGCCATTCGGGAGACGAGCAGTACTTC. Encoded protein: CASSHSGDEQYF.

This sequence joins TRBV6-2 or TRBV6-3 and TRBJ2-2; 9 nucleotides line up with TRBD2. CDR3 length: 18 amino acids. Germline V gene lookup returns CDR1 MNHEY and CDR2 SVGEGT. Trimming removed 0 bases from V and 4 bases from J; junction bases left unmatched: 9. In DNA, the CDR3 is TGTGCCAGCAGTTACTCCCGCGGGGGGGCCGGTGGCACCGGGGAGCTGTTTTTT. As protein: CASSYSRGGAGGTGELFF.

This clonotype was recorded many times. The rearrangement uses TRBV20-1 and TRBJ1-2; D gene unclear. Germline V gives CDR1 DFQATT, CDR2 SNEGSKA (reference sequence). V was trimmed by 6 bases and J by 1 base, leaving 9 bases between them. The CDR3 consists of 12 residues. The CDR3 region has the DNA TGCAGTGCGGCCACGGATAACTATGGCTACACCTTC. It yields the protein CSAATDNYGYTF.

The chain recombines TRBV18 with TRBJ1-2; D is possibly TRBD1 (6 bases). Germline CDR1 reads KGHSH; CDR2 reads LQKENI. The CDR3 covers 14 residues. Trimming removed 9 bases from V and 2 bases from J, with 16 bases in between. This CDR3 reads CASIQDSLNYGYTF. The DNA of the CDR3 is TGTGCCAGTATTCAGGACAGCTTAAACTATGGCTACACCTTC.

This clonotype was picked up a small number of times. The genes are TRBV27 and TRBJ1-1, with TRBD1 as a possible D gene (5 bases). Germline-derived CDR1 and CDR2 are MNHEY and SMNVEV (reference sequence). Between the trimmed V and J ends, which lost 4 bases and 6 bases, there was a span of 18 bases. CDR3 size: 15 residues. The CDR3 DNA follows: TGTGCCAGCAGTTCTCGGGACCCAATAATGGCTGAAGCTTTCTTT. The encoded protein is CASSSRDPIMAEAFF.

The J gene is TRBJ1-2, the V gene TRBV2; D is unresolved. This CDR3 has 14 amino acids. V was pared by 3 bases and J by 2 bases, with 10 bases between. The germline V gene has CDR1 SNHLY and CDR2 FYNNEI. The CDR3 spells CASSDGLQNYGYTF. The CDR3 bases are TGTGCCAGCAGTGACGGGCTACAGAACTATGGCTACACCTTC.

This chain links TRBV6-2 or TRBV6-3 with TRBJ2-1; TRBD1 aligns across 8 bases. CDR3 size: 15 residues. Germline values: CDR1 MNHEY, CDR2 SVGEGT. After removal of 2 bases from V and 10 bases from J, the junction contained 10 bases not matched to a gene. Written as DNA, the CDR3 is TGTGCCAGCAGTTACGACGGACAGGGACCCTACGAGCAGTTCTTC. This gives the protein CASSYDGQGPYEQFF.

Details on this clonotype: Possible read error: a much larger clone is one base away. This chain joins TRBV10-3 and TRBJ1-2, with 7 positions matching TRBD1. The CDR3 is made up of 14 amino acids. V dropped 4 bases and J dropped 12; count of bases not matched to a gene: 14. Germline CDR1 reads ENHRY; CDR2 reads SYGVKD. CDR3 amino acids: CAISALDRVDGHTF. The CDR3 nucleotides read TGTGCCATCAGTGCCCTAGACAGGGTTGACGGCCACACCTTC.

This clonotype was recorded at least ten times. The chain joins TRBV12-3 or TRBV12-4 to TRBJ2-5; D is possibly TRBD2 (5 bases). The ends were cut back, 7 bases at V and 4 bases at J, with 16 bases in the middle. The CDR3 consists of 14 residues. The CDR3 nucleotides are TGTGCCAGCACCCCACGGACTGGCATAGAGACCCAGTACTTC. Translated: CASTPRTGIETQYF.

A few counts support this clonotype. The chain uses TRBV20-1 and TRBJ1-2; D might be TRBD1 (6 bases). This CDR3 region has 15 residues. Germline loops: CDR1 DFQATT, CDR2 SNEGSKA (reference sequence). Trimming took 0 bases from V and 8 from J, leaving 19 bases between them. The CDR3 DNA follows: TGCAGTGCTAGAGATGGTCCAGGGGAACAATACGGCTACACCTTC. Translated: CSARDGPGEQYGYTF.

This clonotype was observed once. This chain links TRBV11-2 with TRBJ2-5, with D possibly matching TRBD2 (6 bases). Germline CDR1 reads SGHAT; CDR2 reads FQNNGV. The CDR3 has 16 amino acids. Trimming removed 2 bases at V and 1 base at J, with 14 bases between. The CDR3 here is CASSLRRGGTQETQYF. Written as DNA, the CDR3 is TGTGCCAGCAGCTTAAGGCGGGGTGGGACCCAAGAGACCCAGTACTTC.

The rearrangement joins TRBV5-1 to TRBJ1-4, with TRBD1 as a possible D gene (5 bases). The CDR3 sequence is 14 residues long. The germline V and J ends were trimmed by 6 bases and 0 bases, with 9 bases remaining between them. The germline CDR1 and CDR2 sequences are SGHRS and YFSETQ. The CDR3 reads CASTAGATNEKLFF. Here the CDR3 DNA reads TGCGCCAGCACCGCGGGGGCAACTAATGAAAAACTGTTTTTT.

The genes are TRBV7-9 and TRBJ2-1, with a weak D call TRBD1 (6 bases). The J call may be faulty, since TRBJ2-7 better matches the DNA end. Germline CDR1 SEHNR, CDR2 FQNEAQ (reference sequence). This CDR3 spans 16 amino acids. The DNA of the CDR3 is TGTGCCAGCAGTCCTACAGGGCTACTCTCCTACAATGAGCAGTACTTC. This encodes CASSPTGLLSYNEQYF.

This clonotype appeared a few times. The V call is TRBV7-2, the J call TRBJ2-3; D might be TRBD2 (6 bases). The length of the CDR3 is 14 residues. The germline V gene encodes CDR1 SGHTA and CDR2 FQGNSA. V lost 3 bases to trimming and J lost 1 base, with 8 bases between them. CDR3 DNA sequence: TGTGCCAGCAGCTTCCAGCGGGGCACAGATACGCAGTATTTT. Residues: CASSFQRGTDTQYF.

In this sample, this clonotype turned up once. V and J are TRBV6-1 and TRBJ1-4; D not certain. The V gene lost 5 bases and the J gene lost 0 bases, with 16 bases spanning the gap. Germline CDR1 reads MNHNS; CDR2 reads SASEGT. The CDR3 consists of 17 residues. The CDR3 protein is CASSLKGFPATNEKLFF. The CDR3 DNA is TGTGCCAGCAGTCTTAAGGGTTTCCCCGCAACTAATGAAAAACTGTTTTTT.

The chain combines TRBV29-1 with TRBJ2-7; 8 nucleotides match TRBD1. The V gene's germline CDR1 is SQVTM and CDR2 ANQGSEA. Trimming took 7 bases from V and 2 from J; bases not matched to a gene: 4. The CDR3 runs 12 residues. The CDR3 loop is CSARDRPYEQYF. CDR3 nucleotide sequence: TGCAGCGCCAGGGACAGGCCCTACGAGCAGTACTTC.

The V gene is TRBV20-1, the J gene TRBJ1-1; D is uncertain. In germline, CDR1 is DFQATT, CDR2 SNEGSKA (reference sequence). This CDR3 is built from 18 residues. V was clipped by 5 bases and J by 7 bases, with 32 bases between them. The CDR3 is CSAPSGLVSRLPPYEAFF. For the CDR3, the DNA is TGCAGTGCTCCTTCCGGACTTGTTAGCCGACTACCCCCCTATGAAGCTTTCTTT.

This clonotype was observed a handful of times. This chain joins TRBV27 and TRBJ2-3; D is perhaps TRBD2 (6 bases). With 2 bases removed from V and 3 bases from J, the gap between germline ends came to 15 bases. The CDR3 length is 16 residues. Per germline, CDR1 MNHEY and CDR2 SMNVEV (reference sequence). CDR3 sequence (DNA): TGTGCCAGCAGTTTACTGCCCACGAGCGGGACAGATACGCAGTATTTT. Amino acids: CASSLLPTSGTDTQYF.

The gene calls are TRBV20-1 and TRBJ2-4; D gene ambiguous. The DNA end favors TRBJ2-7, so the J call may be wrong. The CDR3 is 12 amino acids. CDR1 and CDR2 (germline): DFQATT, SNEGSKA (reference sequence). The CDR3 spells CSASGPTNEQYF. The CDR3 coding sequence is TGCAGTGCTAGTGGGCCCACCAACGAGCAGTACTTC.

In its sample, this clonotype was seen once. One end of the junction does not line up with germline, which may come from a read error. J is TRBJ1-2 and V is TRBV9, with D perhaps matching TRBD1 (5 bases). CDR3 length equals 17 residues. Germline CDR1 is SGDLS and CDR2 is YYNGEE. Here the CDR3 reads CAGSVGRWGRAGYGYTF. CDR3 in DNA: TGTGCCGGCAGCGTAGGGAGGTGGGGCAGGGCAGGCTATGGCTACACCTTC.